This passage covers 25 T cell receptor beta chains from one sample sequenced in a study of blood T cells in healthy people across ages. Using a J-beta primer mix together with a sample-barcoded 5' primer, a second PCR was run for about 7 to 12 cycles. TCRdb analysed the 5' RACE reads with MiXCR anew, one entry per CDR3 protein. The sample has approximately 810,000 distinct CDR3 sequences, 25% to 30% seen once; the top ten hold 17%. The sample consisted of blood. The receptors stem from a woman of 80 years or more in good health.

This clonotype occurred many times. V and J are TRBV28 and TRBJ2-3; 13 bases match TRBD2. J lost 5 bases, V lost 3 bases, and 11 bases had no gene match. The germline CDR1 and CDR2 sequences are MDHEN and SYDVKM. The CDR3 sequence is 18 residues long. The CDR3 here is CASSLGLAGLKGRDTQYF. In nucleotides, the CDR3 is TGTGCCAGCAGTTTGGGACTAGCGGGGTTAAAAGGAAGAGATACGCAGTATTTT.

The chain has TRBV9 and TRBJ2-7; TRBD1 is a possible D gene (5 bases). Near its end, the DNA agrees better with TRBJ2-5, so the J call may be wrong. CDR1 SGDLS and CDR2 YYNGEE come from the germline V gene. There are 14 residues in the CDR3. The CDR3, as DNA: TGTGCCAGCAGCGTAGGAACAGGCCAAGAGACCCAGTACTTC. Translating it yields CASSVGTGQETQYF.

This clonotype appeared many times. This rearrangement joins TRBV6-5 to TRBJ1-2; D uncertain. The CDR3 has 11 amino acids. V was cut by 10 bases and J by 8 bases, with 14 bases left in between. CDR1 MNHEY and CDR2 SVGAGI come from the germline V gene. CDR3 region: CATRRGGGYTF. The DNA for the CDR3 is TGTGCCACCCGCAGAGGCGGGGGCTACACCTTC.

This clonotype was detected many times. The gene calls are TRBV12-3 or TRBV12-4 and TRBJ2-3, with TRBD1 as a possible D gene (6 bases). The CDR3 consists of 14 residues. Between the trimmed V and J ends, which lost 0 bases and 5 bases, there was a span of 9 bases. The CDR3 nucleotides read TGTGCCAGCAGTTTAGCGGACAGAGTAGATACGCAGTATTTT. Its protein product is CASSLADRVDTQYF.

There are many counts of this clonotype. Given a much more abundant clone one base away, this may be a read error. The V gene is TRBV14, the J gene TRBJ2-5; D not certain. Trimming left V 0 bases short and J 6 bases short, with 5 bases between. CDR3 length: 12 amino acids. Germline V gives CDR1 SGHDN, CDR2 FVKESK. The CDR3 region is CASSQDWKTQYF. The CDR3 bases are TGTGCCAGCAGCCAAGATTGGAAGACCCAGTACTTC.

The sample holds many counts of this clonotype. J is TRBJ2-3 and V is TRBV27; 9 nucleotides match TRBD2. CDR3 size: 14 residues. V shed 3 bases, J shed 6 bases, and the junction held 4 bases outside the gene matches. Germline CDR1 and CDR2: MNHEY and SMNVEV (reference sequence). CDR3 in DNA: TGTGCCAGCAGTTTGCGGGGGGGGTTTGATACGCAGTATTTT. Translated, it gives CASSLRGGFDTQYF.

In its sample, this clonotype was seen many times. The rearrangement links TRBV6-6 to TRBJ1-5; unclear D gene. This CDR3 is 15 amino acids long. V gave up 2 bases and J gave up 3 bases, with 11 bases separating them. Germline CDR1 MNHNY, CDR2 SVGAGI (reference sequence). CDR3 loop: CASSYGNSNNQPQHF. The CDR3 DNA reads TGTGCCAGCAGTTACGGTAACAGCAACAATCAGCCCCAGCATTTT.

To note about this clonotype: The junction shows a germline mismatch at one end, possibly a read error. V and J are TRBV2 and TRBJ2-1; possible D gene TRBD2, 7 bases. Germline-derived CDR1 and CDR2 are SNHLY and FYNNEI. There are 16 residues in the CDR3. DNA of the CDR3: TGTGCCGGCAGTGAAAGCTGGGCTAGGGGGGGGAATGAGCAGTTCTTC. Amino acids: CAGSESWARGGNEQFF.

The chain links TRBV5-1 to TRBJ2-5; 12 bases agree with TRBD1. This CDR3 spans 17 amino acids. Germline lookup yields CDR1 SGHRS and CDR2 YFSETQ. The V and J ends lost 4 bases and 11 bases, in that order; junction bases with no gene match: 18. DNA of the CDR3: TGCGCCAGCAGCAAGGACCAGACCGGGACAGGGGGCAATGAGCAGTACTTC. Translating it yields CASSKDQTGTGGNEQYF.

This clonotype came up many times. V and J are TRBV6-2 or TRBV6-3 and TRBJ2-7; D may match TRBD1 or TRBD2 (5 bases each). The germline V gene encodes CDR1 MNHEY and CDR2 SVGEGT. There are 15 residues in the CDR3. V dropped 2 bases and J dropped 6 bases, with 17 bases sitting between them. The CDR3 nucleotides are TGTGCCAGCAGTTACAAGGCGAAAGGGACCGGCGAGCAGTACTTC. This encodes CASSYKAKGTGEQYF.

This chain uses TRBV7-2 with TRBJ2-5; TRBD2 matches at 8 bases. Germline loops: CDR1 SGHTA, CDR2 FQGNSA. V was clipped by 4 bases and J by 2 bases; unmatched bases: 6. The CDR3 contains 15 residues. CDR3 sequence (DNA): TGTGCCAGCAGCTCCTACGCGGGGGGACAAGAGACCCAGTACTTC. It codes for CASSSYAGGQETQYF.

As for this clonotype: This may be a read error, as it is one base from a much larger clone. The chain links TRBV20-1 to TRBJ2-1; D is perhaps TRBD1 (5 bases). Trimming cost V 5 bases and J 4 bases, with 9 bases left between them. This CDR3 has 12 residues. Germline V gene lookup returns CDR1 DFQATT and CDR2 SNEGSKA (reference sequence). The CDR3 loop reads CSAPDKYNEQFF. The CDR3 DNA follows: TGCAGTGCTCCGGACAAGTACAATGAGCAGTTCTTC.

This clonotype came up a few times. The chain recombines TRBV5-1 with TRBJ2-2, with a weak D call TRBD2 (6 bases). The CDR3 covers 15 residues. The V end lost 0 bases, the J end lost 5 bases, and 11 bases lay between the germline ends. Germline CDR1 SGHRS, CDR2 YFSETQ. DNA for the CDR3: TGCGCCAGCAGCTTGGTAACGGGGGATACCGGGGAGCTGTTTTTT. It is translated as CASSLVTGDTGELFF.

Concerning this clonotype itself: A much larger clonotype is one base distant, so this may be a read error. The V call is TRBV12-3 or TRBV12-4, the J call TRBJ1-5; unclear D gene. There are 14 residues in the CDR3. CDR3 sequence reads: CAGSLVLDNQPQHF. The CDR3 region has the DNA TGTGCCGGCAGTTTAGTACTGGACAATCAGCCCCAGCATTTT.

In its sample, this clonotype was seen many times. The chain recombines TRBV5-5 with TRBJ2-5; no clear D gene. The CDR3 is 16 residues long. Trimming pared 0 bases from V and 1 base from J, leaving 13 bases between. Germline V gene sequence: CDR1 SGHKS, CDR2 YYEKEE (reference sequence). The CDR3 region is CASSLAVAGAQETQYF. CDR3 in DNA: TGTGCCAGCAGCTTGGCTGTGGCAGGCGCCCAAGAGACCCAGTACTTC.

This clonotype was seen a handful of times. The chain has TRBV6-2 or TRBV6-3 and TRBJ1-1; D is ambiguous. Trimming cost V 7 bases and J 1 base, with 10 bases left between them. In germline, CDR1 is MNHEY, CDR2 SVGEGT. The CDR3 runs 13 residues. This CDR3 is CASNHGSNTEAFF. DNA of the CDR3: TGTGCCAGCAACCATGGGTCGAACACTGAAGCTTTCTTT.

This clonotype was seen ten or more times. The CDR3 protein is CASSLGSATTIGTQYF. CDR3 sequence (DNA): TGTGCCAGCAGCTTAGGGTCAGCAACCACAATAGGTACGCAGTATTTT. The chain couples TRBV7-2 to TRBJ2-3, with no clear D. The V gene's germline CDR1 is SGHTA and CDR2 FQGNSA. CDR3 length: 16 amino acids. V was pared by 1 base and J by 8 bases, with 19 bases between.

The chain recombines TRBV19 with TRBJ1-2; 7 nucleotides agree with TRBD1. With 6 bases clipped from V and 3 bases from J, the junction kept 13 bases outside the gene matches. Germline lookup yields CDR1 LNHDA and CDR2 SQIVND (reference sequence). This CDR3 is 16 amino acids long. The CDR3, as DNA: TGTGCCAGTAGCCCTAGACCGGGACAGTTTTACTATGGCTACACCTTC. This sequence encodes CASSPRPGQFYYGYTF.

Notes on this clonotype: One base away lies a much larger clone, so this may be a sequencing read error. This chain's CDR3 is CAITLGAAYNEQYF. In DNA form, the CDR3 reads TGTGCCATCACGTTAGGGGCAGCCTACAATGAGCAGTACTTC. This chain uses TRBV16 with TRBJ2-1, with D possibly matching TRBD1 (5 bases). The DNA end favors TRBJ2-7, so the J call may be wrong. CDR3 length: 14 residues. Per germline, CDR1 KGHSY and CDR2 FQNENV.

This clonotype was seen a few times. The chain combines TRBV20-1 with TRBJ2-3; D is tentatively TRBD1 or TRBD2 (5 bases each). CDR3 length: 13 amino acids. Trimming removed 1 base from V and 2 bases from J, with 7 bases in between. The germline CDR1 and CDR2 sequences are DFQATT and SNEGSKA (reference sequence). CDR3 in amino acids: CSARAGPTDTQYF. The CDR3 DNA is TGCAGTGCTAGAGCGGGGCCCACAGATACGCAGTATTTT.

This clonotype came up many times. The chain combines TRBV15 with TRBJ2-7; D gene ambiguous. The CDR3 is 12 amino acids. Between the trimmed V and J ends, which lost 2 bases and 4 bases, there was a span of 6 bases. The V gene's germline CDR1 is LNHNV and CDR2 YYDKDF (reference sequence). CDR3 DNA sequence: TGTGCCACCAGCAGACAGCCTTACGAGCAGTACTTC. It is translated as CATSRQPYEQYF.

This rearrangement joins TRBV28 to TRBJ2-2; TRBD1 agrees at 12 bases. V dropped 4 bases and J dropped 9; count of bases not matched to a gene: 9. CDR3 length: 16 amino acids. In germline, CDR1 is MDHEN, CDR2 SYDVKM. The CDR3 spells CASSSKGQGAKWELFF. The CDR3 nucleotides are TGTGCCAGCAGTTCGAAGGGACAGGGGGCTAAGTGGGAGCTGTTTTTT.

This clonotype was seen at least ten times. The J gene is TRBJ2-7, the V gene TRBV7-2, with 7 bases matching TRBD1. Germline V lookup: CDR1 SGHTA, CDR2 FQGNSA. The trim removed 4 bases at V and 2 bases at J, leaving 5 bases unmatched. CDR3 length: 14 residues. CDR3: CASSSQGTPYEQYF. The CDR3 DNA follows: TGTGCCAGCAGCTCACAGGGGACGCCCTACGAGCAGTACTTC.

This clonotype came up many times. The genes are TRBV6-2 or TRBV6-3 and TRBJ2-5; perhaps TRBD2 as D (5 bases). V was pared by 2 bases and J by 2 bases, with 9 bases between. The CDR3 covers 14 residues. The V gene's germline CDR1 is MNHEY and CDR2 SVGEGT. CDR3 nucleotide sequence: TGTGCCAGCAGTTACCCGACTAAACAAGAGACCCAGTACTTC. Protein product: CASSYPTKQETQYF.

The V gene is TRBV27, the J gene TRBJ1-5; D is unclear. Germline V gene sequence: CDR1 MNHEY, CDR2 SMNVEV (reference sequence). The CDR3 contains 15 residues. The CDR3 here is CALPKGLYSNQPQHF. In nucleotides, the CDR3 is TGTGCTCTCCCCAAGGGTCTCTATAGCAATCAGCCCCAGCATTTT.